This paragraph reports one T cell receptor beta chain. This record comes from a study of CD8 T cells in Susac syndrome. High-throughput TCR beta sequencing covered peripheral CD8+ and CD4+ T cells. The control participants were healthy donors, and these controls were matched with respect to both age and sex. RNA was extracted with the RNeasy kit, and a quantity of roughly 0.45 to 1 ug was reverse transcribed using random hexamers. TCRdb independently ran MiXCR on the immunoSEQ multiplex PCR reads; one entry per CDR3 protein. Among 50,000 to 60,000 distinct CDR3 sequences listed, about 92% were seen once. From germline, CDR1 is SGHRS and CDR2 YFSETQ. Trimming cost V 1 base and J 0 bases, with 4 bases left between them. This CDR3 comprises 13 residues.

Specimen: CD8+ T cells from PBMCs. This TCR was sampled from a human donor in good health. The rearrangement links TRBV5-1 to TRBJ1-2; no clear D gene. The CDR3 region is CASSLTSNYGYTF. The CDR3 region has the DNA TGCGCCAGCAGCTTGACATCTAACTATGGCTACACCTTC.